This T cell receptor beta chain came from a study of identical twins. Worth noting for this clonotype: Its antigen remains unidentified.

The CDR3 covers 15 residues. CDR1 SGHVS and CDR2 FQNEAQ come from the germline V gene. V shed 5 bases, J shed 10 bases, and the junction held 15 bases outside the gene matches. A single record per CDR3 protein comes from TCRdb applying MiXCR to the 5' RACE reads. The top ten hold about 0.25% of the sample, which has 1,800,000 or so distinct CDR3 sequences, under 35% seen once. Healthy Caucasians, and only they, were the donors. Study-wide findings and caveats: The abundant beta clonotypes from cord blood had fewer insertions, and memory repertoires had none of this. Conclusions leaned on cross-sectional statistical analysis and did not track the same donors over time. Twin pairs' shared out-of-frame alpha sequences were enriched in low generation probability.

The sample was cord blood. The receptor comes from a newborn girl in good health. This chain connects TRBV7-8 to TRBJ2-7; 9 positions match TRBD2. CDR3 sequence: CASSPTRGLAYIQYF. The CDR3 region has the DNA TGTGCCAGCAGCCCGACTAGGGGACTAGCTTATATTCAGTACTTC.